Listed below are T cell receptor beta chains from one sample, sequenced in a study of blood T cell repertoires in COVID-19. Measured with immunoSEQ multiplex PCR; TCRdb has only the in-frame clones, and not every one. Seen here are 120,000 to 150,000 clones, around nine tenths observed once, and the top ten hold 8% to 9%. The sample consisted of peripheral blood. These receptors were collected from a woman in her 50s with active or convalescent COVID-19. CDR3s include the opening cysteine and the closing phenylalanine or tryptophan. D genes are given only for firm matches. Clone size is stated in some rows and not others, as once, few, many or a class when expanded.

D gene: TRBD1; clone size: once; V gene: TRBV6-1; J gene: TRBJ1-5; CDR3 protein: CASSEWGQSNQPQHF; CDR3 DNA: TGTGCCAGCAGTGAATGGGGACAGAGCAATCAGCCCCAGCATTTT
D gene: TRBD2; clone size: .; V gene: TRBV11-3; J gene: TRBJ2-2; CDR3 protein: CASSARGLAGVTGELFF; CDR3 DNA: TGTGCCAGCAGCGCCCGTGGACTAGCGGGGGTGACCGGGGAGCTGTTTTTT
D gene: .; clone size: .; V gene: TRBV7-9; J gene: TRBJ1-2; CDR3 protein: CASSLAPAGHYGYTF; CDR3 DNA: TGTGCCAGCAGCTTAGCGCCGGCAGGGCACTATGGCTACACCTTC
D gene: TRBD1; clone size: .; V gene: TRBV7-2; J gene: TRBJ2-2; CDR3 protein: CASSYKGQAGASTGELFF; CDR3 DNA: TGTGCCAGCAGCTACAAAGGACAGGCCGGAGCCTCCACCGGGGAGCTGTTTTTT
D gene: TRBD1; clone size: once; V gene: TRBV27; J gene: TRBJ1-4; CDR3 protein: CASSSRQGGTNEKLFF; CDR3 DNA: TGTGCCAGCAGTTCGAGACAGGGAGGAACTAATGAAAAACTGTTTTTT
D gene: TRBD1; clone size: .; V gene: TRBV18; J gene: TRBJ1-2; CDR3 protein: CASSPRTGEGYTF; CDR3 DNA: TGTGCCAGCTCACCGAGGACAGGGGAAGGCTACACCTTC
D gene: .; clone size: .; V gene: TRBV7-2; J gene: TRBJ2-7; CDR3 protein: CASSFEGMFEQYF; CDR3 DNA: TGTGCCAGCAGCTTCGAGGGAATGTTCGAGCAGTACTTC
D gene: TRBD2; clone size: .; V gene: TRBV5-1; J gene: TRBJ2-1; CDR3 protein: CASSPTSGASYNEQFF; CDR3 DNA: TGCGCCAGCAGCCCGACTAGCGGGGCAAGCTACAATGAGCAGTTCTTC
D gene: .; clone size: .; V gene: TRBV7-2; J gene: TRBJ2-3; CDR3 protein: CASSLGGHSTDTQYF; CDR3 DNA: TGTGCCAGCAGCTTAGGAGGCCATAGCACAGATACGCAGTATTTT
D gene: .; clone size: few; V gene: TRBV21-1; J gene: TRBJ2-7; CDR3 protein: CASSPRRVVCFDEQYF; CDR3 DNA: TGTGCCAGCAGCCCCCGCCGGGTGGTCTGTTTCGACGAGCAGTACTTC
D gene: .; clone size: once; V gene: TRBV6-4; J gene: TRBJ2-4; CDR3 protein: CASSASKSGSKNIQYF; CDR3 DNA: TGTGCCAGCAGTGCCTCGAAGTCGGGTTCCAAAAACATTCAGTACTTC
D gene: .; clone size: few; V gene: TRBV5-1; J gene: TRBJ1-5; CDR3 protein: CASGFSQRKQPQHF; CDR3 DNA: TGCGCCAGCGGATTCTCTCAGAGGAAGCAGCCCCAGCATTTT
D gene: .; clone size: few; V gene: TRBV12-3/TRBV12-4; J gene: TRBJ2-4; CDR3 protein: CASSPTLYIQYF; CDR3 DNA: TGTGCCAGCAGCCCAACTTTATACATTCAGTACTTC
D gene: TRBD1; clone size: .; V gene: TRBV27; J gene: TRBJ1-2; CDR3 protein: CASSLTGNYGYTF; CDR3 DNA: TGTGCCAGCAGCTTGACAGGGAACTATGGCTACACCTTC
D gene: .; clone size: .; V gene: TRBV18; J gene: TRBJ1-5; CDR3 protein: CASSADRNQPQHF; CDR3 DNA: TGTGCCAGCTCAGCGGACAGAAATCAGCCCCAGCATTTT
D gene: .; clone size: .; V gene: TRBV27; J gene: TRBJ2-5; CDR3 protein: CASSLRRGQEETQYF; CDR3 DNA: TGTGCCAGCAGTTTACGGAGGGGGCAGGAGGAGACCCAGTACTTC
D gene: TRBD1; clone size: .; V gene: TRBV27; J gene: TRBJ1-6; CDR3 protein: CASSPGTGYSPLHF; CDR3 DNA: TGTGCCAGCAGTCCCGGGACAGGATATTCACCCCTCCACTTT
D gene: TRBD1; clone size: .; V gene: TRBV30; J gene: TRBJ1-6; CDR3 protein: CAWSRTGPDQNSPLHF; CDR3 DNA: TGTGCCTGGAGTCGGACAGGCCCGGATCAAAATTCACCCCTCCACTTT
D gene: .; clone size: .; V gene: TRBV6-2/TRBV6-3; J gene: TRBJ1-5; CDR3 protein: CASSPVPYQPQHF; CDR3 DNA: TGTGCCAGCAGCCCTGTCCCCTATCAGCCCCAGCATTTT
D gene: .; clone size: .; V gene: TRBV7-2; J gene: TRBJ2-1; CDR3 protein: CASSLGSSVAYNEQFF; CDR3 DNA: TGTGCCAGCAGCTTAGGGTCTAGCGTGGCCTACAATGAGCAGTTCTTC
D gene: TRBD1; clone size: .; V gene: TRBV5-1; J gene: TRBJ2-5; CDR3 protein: CASSLATGVTETQYF; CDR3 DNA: TGCGCCAGCAGCTTGGCCACAGGGGTAACGGAGACCCAGTACTTC